This T cell receptor (beta chain) was sequenced during a study of patients and donors after allogeneic stem cell transplantation. MiXCR, applied by TCRdb to the RT-PCR reads, yields one record per CDR3 protein. The profile covers 200,000 to 250,000 distinct CDR3 sequences, with around an eighth appearing a single time and around a tenth taken by the ten largest. The sequencing sample was made of blood, either unsorted or a sorted T cell fraction (not recorded which). This receptor was obtained from a human donor who was either an allogeneic HSCT recipient or a stem cell or donor lymphocyte infusion donor (not recorded which). It is not recorded whose cells these are; they may come from a transplant donor.

The CDR3 region is CSAMPHPLAGGGETQYF. The CDR3 DNA reads TGCAGTGCTATGCCTCACCCCCTAGCGGGAGGGGGGGAGACCCAGTACTTC. The V call is TRBV20-1, the J call TRBJ2-5; 12 nucleotides match TRBD2. The CDR3 sequence is 17 residues long. The germline V gene encodes CDR1 DFQATT and CDR2 SNEGSKA (reference sequence). After removal of 4 bases from V and 5 bases from J, the junction contained 14 bases not matched to a gene.